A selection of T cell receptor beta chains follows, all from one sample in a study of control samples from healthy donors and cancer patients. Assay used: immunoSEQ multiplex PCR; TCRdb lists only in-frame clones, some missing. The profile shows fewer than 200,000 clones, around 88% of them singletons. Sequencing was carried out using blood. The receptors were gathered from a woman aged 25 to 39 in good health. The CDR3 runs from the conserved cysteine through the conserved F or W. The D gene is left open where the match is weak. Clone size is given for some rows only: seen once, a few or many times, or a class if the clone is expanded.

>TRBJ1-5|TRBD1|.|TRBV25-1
TGTGCCAGCAGTCCACACAGGGGGCATCAGCCCCAGCATTTT
CASSPHRGHQPQHF
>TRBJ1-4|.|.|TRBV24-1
TGTGCCACCAGTGTTGGTTTGGCGGGTAATGAAAAACTGTTTTTT
CATSVGLAGNEKLFF
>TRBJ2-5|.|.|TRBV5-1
TGCGCCAGCAGCTTGTTAACTAGACACCAAGAGACCCAGTACTTC
CASSLLTRHQETQYF
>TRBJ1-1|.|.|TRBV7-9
TGTGCCAGCAGCCCCGTGGGGGGGGCCAACACTGAAGCTTTCTTT
CASSPVGGANTEAFF
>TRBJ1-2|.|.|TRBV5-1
TGCGCCAGCAGCTGGAGGGTCGGCAGCCAGGGCTACACCTTC
CASSWRVGSQGYTF
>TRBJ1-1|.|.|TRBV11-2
TGTGCCAGCAGCTTAGTGGGCAGCCGCGCTGAAGCTTTCTTT
CASSLVGSRAEAFF
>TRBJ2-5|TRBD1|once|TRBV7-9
TGTGCCAGCACCGATACAGGGGCCCGGGAGACCCAGTACTTC
CASTDTGARETQYF
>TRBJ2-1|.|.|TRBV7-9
TGTGCCAGCAGCTTAGGAGGAGGAAACAATGAGCAGTTCTTC
CASSLGGGNNEQFF
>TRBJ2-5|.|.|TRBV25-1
TGTGCTAGCAGTGAATCCGACGGGACCCAAGAGACCCAGTACTTC
CASSESDGTQETQYF
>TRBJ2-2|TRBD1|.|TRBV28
TGTGCCGGGGGACAGGGTCACACCGGGGAGCTGTTTTTT
CAGGQGHTGELFF
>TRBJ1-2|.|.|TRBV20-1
TGCAGTGCTAGTCAAGGGGGGTTAAACTATGGCTACACCTTC
CSASQGGLNYGYTF
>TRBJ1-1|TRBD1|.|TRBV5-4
TGTGCCAGCAGCTTATGGGGACAGGGCCTCCTAATGAACACTGAAGCTTTCTTT
CASSLWGQGLLMNTEAFF
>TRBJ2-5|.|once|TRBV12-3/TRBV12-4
TGTGCCAGCAGTTTGATAATGGGGGAGACCCAGTACTTC
CASSLIMGETQYF
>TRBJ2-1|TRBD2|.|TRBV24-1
TGTGCCACCAGTGAGAGCGGGAGTGGCAATGAGCAGTTCTTC
CATSESGSGNEQFF
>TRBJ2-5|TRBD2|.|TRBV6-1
TGTGCCAGCAGTGAGCGAGGCGGGGGAGTCCAAGAGACCCAGTACTTC
CASSERGGGVQETQYF
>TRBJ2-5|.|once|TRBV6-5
TGTGCCAGCCCCCTAGGGGAGACCCAGTACTTC
CASPLGETQYF
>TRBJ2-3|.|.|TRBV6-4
TGTGCCAGCAGTGACATAGGCGGCGCCCGGGATACGCAGTATTTT
CASSDIGGARDTQYF
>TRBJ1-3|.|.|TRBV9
TGTGCCAGCAGCTCCGCCGGCAGCTCTGGAAACACCATATATTTT
CASSSAGSSGNTIYF
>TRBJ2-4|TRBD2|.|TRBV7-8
TGTGCCAGCAGCTTGAGTTCGGGGGGTAGGAGAATATACATTCAGTACTTC
CASSLSSGGRRIYIQYF
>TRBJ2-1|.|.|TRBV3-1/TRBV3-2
TGTGCCAGCAGCCAATCCGGGGGGCCCCACAATGAGCAGTTCTTC
CASSQSGGPHNEQFF
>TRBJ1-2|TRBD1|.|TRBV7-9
TGTGCCAGCAGCCGCACAACAGGGGCCCTTAACTATGGCTACACCTTC
CASSRTTGALNYGYTF
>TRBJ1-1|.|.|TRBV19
TGTGCCAGTAGTATGGCAGGCCCCAGCACTGAAGCTTTCTTT
CASSMAGPSTEAFF
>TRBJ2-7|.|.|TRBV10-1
TGCGCCAGCATCGCACCCTACGAGCAGTACTTC
CASIAPYEQYF
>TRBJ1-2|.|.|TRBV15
TGTGCCACCAGCAGAGATAACGGGGGGGCTCAGAACTATGGCTACACCTTC
CATSRDNGGAQNYGYTF
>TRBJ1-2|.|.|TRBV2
TGTGCCAGCAGTGGGAACACAGGGAGCGGGTTCTATGGCTACACCTTC
CASSGNTGSGFYGYTF
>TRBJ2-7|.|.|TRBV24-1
TGTGCCATCACCCGGGAGCGGGCCTACGAGCAGTACTTC
CAITRERAYEQYF
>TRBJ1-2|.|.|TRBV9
TGTGCCAGCAGCACCAGTCCGGGACGGTCTAACTATGGCTACACCTTC
CASSTSPGRSNYGYTF
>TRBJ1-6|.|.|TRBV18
TGTGCCAGCTCACCAAGGGAGAACTATAATTCACCCCTCCACTTT
CASSPRENYNSPLHF
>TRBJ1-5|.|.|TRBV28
TGTGCCAGCAGTTTAGCCTTCAATCAGCCCCAGCATTTT
CASSLAFNQPQHF
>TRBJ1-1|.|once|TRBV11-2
TGTGCCAGCAGCTTAACGGGGGGGCTTGGGGCTTTCTTT
CASSLTGGLGAFF
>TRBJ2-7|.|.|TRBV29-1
TGCAGCGTTCGTATTGGGTCAACTAACAACGGGCAGTACTTC
CSVRIGSTNNGQYF
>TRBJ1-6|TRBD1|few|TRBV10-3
TGTGCCAGCGATGGCACCGGGACAGGGCATTCACCCCTCCACTTT
CASDGTGTGHSPLHF
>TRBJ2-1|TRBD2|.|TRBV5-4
TGTGCCAGCAGCCCCATACTTAGCGGGAGACTTGGTTCCTACAATGAGCAGTTCTTC
CASSPILSGRLGSYNEQFF
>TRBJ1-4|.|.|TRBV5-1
TGCGCCAGCAGTGAGAGGGGCGCGGTGGTAGGAACTAATGAAAAACTGTTTTTT
CASSERGAVVGTNEKLFF
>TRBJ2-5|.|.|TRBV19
TGTGCCAGTAGTATATGGGGCAGGGAAGGGTCGGCAGGCCAAGAGACCCAGTACTTC
CASSIWGREGSAGQETQYF
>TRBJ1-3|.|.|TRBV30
TGTGCCTGGAGTGTTGGAAAGGGGTTGAGAAACACCATATATTTT
CAWSVGKGLRNTIYF
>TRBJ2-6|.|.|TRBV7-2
TGTGCCAGCACCTGGTCCGGGGCCAACGTCCTGACTTTC
CASTWSGANVLTF
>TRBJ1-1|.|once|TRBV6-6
TGTGCCAGCAGTTATTCGGGGTCCGGCACTGAAGCTTTCTTT
CASSYSGSGTEAFF
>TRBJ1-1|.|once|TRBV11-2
TGTGCCAGCAGCCTCTGGGGACGCGGGTCCACTGAAGCTTTCTTT
CASSLWGRGSTEAFF
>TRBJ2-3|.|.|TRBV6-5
TGTGCCAGCACACACGATACGCAGTATTTT
CASTHDTQYF
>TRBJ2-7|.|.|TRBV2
TGTGCCAGCAGTGAAGGGGGCCACGAGCAGTACTTC
CASSEGGHEQYF
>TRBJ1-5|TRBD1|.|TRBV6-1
TGTGCCAGCAGTGCCTACGACAGGGGTAGCAATCAGCCCCAGCATTTT
CASSAYDRGSNQPQHF
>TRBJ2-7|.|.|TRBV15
TGTGCCACCAGCAGACCCGGCTACGAGCAGTACTTC
CATSRPGYEQYF
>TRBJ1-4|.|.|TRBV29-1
TGCAGCGCCGGCAGGGTTAATGAAAAACTGTTTTTT
CSAGRVNEKLFF
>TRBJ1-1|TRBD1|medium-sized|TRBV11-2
TGTGCCAGCGCCGCAGGGGGGATCACTGAAGCTTTCTTT
CASAAGGITEAFF
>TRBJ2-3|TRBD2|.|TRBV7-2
TGTGCCAGCAGCCCCATTACTAGCGTATCCACAGATACGCAGTATTTT
CASSPITSVSTDTQYF
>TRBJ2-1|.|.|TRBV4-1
TGCGCCAGCAGCCAGGAGACCCCGGATGAGCAGTTCTTC
CASSQETPDEQFF
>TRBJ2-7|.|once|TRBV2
TGTGCCAGCAGTGAAGAGGGAGAGCAGTACTTC
CASSEEGEQYF
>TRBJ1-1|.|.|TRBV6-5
TGTGCCAGCAGGCAGGGGAACACTGAAGCTTTCTTT
CASRQGNTEAFF
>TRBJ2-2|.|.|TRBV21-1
TGTGCCAGCAGCAAGGGTAGGGGGAACGGGGAGCTGTTTTTT
CASSKGRGNGELFF
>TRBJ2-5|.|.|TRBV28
TGTGCCAGCAGTTTTGGCCCGACGTCTCAAGAGACCCAGTACTTC
CASSFGPTSQETQYF
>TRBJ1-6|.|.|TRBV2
TGTGCCAGCGGGCCCTCCGGGGTTTCCAGATATAATTCACCCCTCCACTTT
CASGPSGVSRYNSPLHF
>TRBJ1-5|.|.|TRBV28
TGTGCCAGCAGTTTACGCAGGTCGGGGGGCAATCAGCCCCAGCATTTT
CASSLRRSGGNQPQHF